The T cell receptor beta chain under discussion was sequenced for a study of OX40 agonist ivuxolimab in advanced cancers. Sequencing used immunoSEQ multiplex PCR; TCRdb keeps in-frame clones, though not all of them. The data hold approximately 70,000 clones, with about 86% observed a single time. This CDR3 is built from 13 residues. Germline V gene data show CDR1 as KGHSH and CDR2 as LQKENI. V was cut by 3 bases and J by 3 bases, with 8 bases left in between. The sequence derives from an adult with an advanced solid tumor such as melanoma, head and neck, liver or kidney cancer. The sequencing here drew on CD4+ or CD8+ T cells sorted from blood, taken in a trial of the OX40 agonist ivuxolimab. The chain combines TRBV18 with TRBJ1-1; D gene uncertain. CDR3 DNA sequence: TGTGCCAGCTCACCGAACCAGGACACTGAAGCTTTCTTT. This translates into CASSPNQDTEAFF.